The clone carrying this T cell receptor (beta chain) showed up just a few times. The antigen remains undetermined. TCRdb itself ran the reads through MiXCR, one entry per CDR3 protein. The data show roughly 500,000 distinct CDR3 sequences, about 44% seen once. The data were obtained in a study of T cell repertoires in cytomegalovirus infection. Study-level information: Matching HLA type, along with CMV infection, was indicated by public TCR beta signatures.

V lost 5 bases to trimming and J lost 4 bases, with 11 bases between them. Germline-derived CDR1 and CDR2 are MNHNS and SASEGT. The CDR3 contains 13 residues. Material: cultured PBMCs, obtained from culture after CMV antigen stimulation. The chain links TRBV6-1 to TRBJ1-1, with D possibly TRBD1 on 6 matching bases. This TCR derives from a human donor in good health (CMV status not recorded). Some clones in this sample may be carry-over from other donors' samples. The CDR3 nucleotides read TGTGCCAGCAGTCCCGAACAGGGCACTGAAGCTTTCTTT. It is translated as CASSPEQGTEAFF.